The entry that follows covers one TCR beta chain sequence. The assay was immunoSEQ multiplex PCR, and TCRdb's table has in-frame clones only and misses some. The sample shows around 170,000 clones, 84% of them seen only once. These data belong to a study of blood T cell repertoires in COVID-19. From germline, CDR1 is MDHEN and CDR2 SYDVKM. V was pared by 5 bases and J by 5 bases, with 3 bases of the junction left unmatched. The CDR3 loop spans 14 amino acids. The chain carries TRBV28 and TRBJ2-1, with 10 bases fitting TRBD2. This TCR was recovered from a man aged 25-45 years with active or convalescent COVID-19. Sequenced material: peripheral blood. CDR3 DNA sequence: TGTGCCAGCAGTAGACTAGCGGGCAACAATGAGCAGTTCTTC. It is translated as CASSRLAGNNEQFF. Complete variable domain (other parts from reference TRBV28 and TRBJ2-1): DVKVTQSSRYLVKRTGEKVFLECVQDMDHENMFWYRQDPGLGLRLIYFSYDVKMKEKGDIPEGYSVSREKKERFSLILESASTNQTSMYLCASSRLAGNNEQFFGPGTRLTVL.